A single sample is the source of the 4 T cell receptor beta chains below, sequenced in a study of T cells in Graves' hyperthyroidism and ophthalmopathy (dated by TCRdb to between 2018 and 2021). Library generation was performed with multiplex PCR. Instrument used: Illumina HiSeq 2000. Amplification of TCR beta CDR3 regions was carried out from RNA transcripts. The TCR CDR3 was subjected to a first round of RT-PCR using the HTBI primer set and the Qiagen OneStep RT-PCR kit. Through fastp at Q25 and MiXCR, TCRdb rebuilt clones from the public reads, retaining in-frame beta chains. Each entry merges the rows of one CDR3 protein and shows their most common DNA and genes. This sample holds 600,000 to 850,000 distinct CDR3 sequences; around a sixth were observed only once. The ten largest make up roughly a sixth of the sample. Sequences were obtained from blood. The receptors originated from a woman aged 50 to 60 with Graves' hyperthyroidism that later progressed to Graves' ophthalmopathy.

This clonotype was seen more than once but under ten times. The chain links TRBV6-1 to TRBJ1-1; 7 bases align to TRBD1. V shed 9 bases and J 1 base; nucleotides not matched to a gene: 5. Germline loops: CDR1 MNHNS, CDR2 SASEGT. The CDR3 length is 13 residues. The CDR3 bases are TGTGCCAGTATACAGGGGCCGAACACTGAAGCTTTCTTT. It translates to CASIQGPNTEAFF.

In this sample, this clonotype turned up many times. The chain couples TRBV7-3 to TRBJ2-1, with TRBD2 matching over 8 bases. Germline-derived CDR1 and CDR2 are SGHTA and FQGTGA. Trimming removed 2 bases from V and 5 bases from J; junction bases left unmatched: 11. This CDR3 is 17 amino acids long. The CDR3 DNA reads TGTGCCAGCAGCTTATCTCTCGGGGGGGGGCTCCACAATGAGCAGTTCTTC. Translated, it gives CASSLSLGGGLHNEQFF.

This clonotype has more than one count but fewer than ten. The CDR3 reads CASSERGGSDTQYF. The DNA for the CDR3 is TGTGCCAGCAGTGAGCGGGGGGGCTCAGATACGCAGTATTTT. The chain recombines TRBV2 with TRBJ2-3, with 9 bases fitting TRBD2. CDR3 length: 14 residues. Trimming cost V 3 bases and J 4 bases; bases outside gene matches: 2. CDR1 is SNHLY, CDR2 FYNNEI, per germline.

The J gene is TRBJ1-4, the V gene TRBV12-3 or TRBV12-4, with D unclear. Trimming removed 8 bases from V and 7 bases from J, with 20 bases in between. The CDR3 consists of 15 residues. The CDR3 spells CASSSGGNNPEKLFF. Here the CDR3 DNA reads TGTGCCAGCTCGAGTGGAGGGAATAACCCTGAAAAACTGTTTTTT.